Described below is a single T cell receptor beta chain sequence and its context. This clone showed up just a few times. No cognate antigen has been identified for it. Base qualities were left out, and no much larger clone turns up one base away. The record originates from a study of T cell responses to AZD1222 COVID-19 vaccine (dated by TCRdb to about 2021). Context from the whole study: Because spike-specific TCR depth and breadth did not differ between the two schedules, AZD1222 recipients who got a second dose at roughly 4 weeks were pooled with those who got a second dose at roughly 12 weeks. TCR sequencing covered about 230 trial participants: some 210 given two doses of AZD1222 and 26 given two doses of MenACWY control vaccine. Enrollment into the trials was organized by age into subgroups of 18-55, 56-69 and 70-plus years, and those subgroups contained approximately 150, 30 and 60 TCR-sequenced participants, respectively. What the research found in general, with its limitations: Only five to seven AZD1222 recipients were SARS-CoV-2 seropositive at baseline, limiting conclusions about previously exposed vaccinees. Participants were mostly white British, with more females than males. The authors suggested clonal diversity may have been underestimated. Because no day 14 peak-response samples were available, repertoires were characterized only after the peak T cell response. After two AZD1222 doses, both the breadth and the depth of spike-specific TCRs were significantly higher than at day 0 and than in MenACWY recipients. In the small 56-69-year group, the increase in depth fell short of significance, most likely because of low power. Reportedly, close to half of the unique spike-specific TCRs recognized epitopes lying outside the regions that are mutated in the B.1.351 and B.1.1.7 variants. The whole spike protein was spanned by vaccine-associated CD4 TCRs, and dominant responses were seen in regions 160-218 and 743-854.

The CDR3 regions of human TCRbeta chains were subjected to immunosequencing. The source study handled its data this way. TCRs in the repertoires were matched against a reference library of SARS-CoV-2-specific TCRs that had been generated with the MIRA antigen-specificity platform. Breadth was defined as the fraction of unique TCRs that were SARS-CoV-2-associated. Depth was defined as the fraction of total T cells that were SARS-CoV-2-associated. Each spike-specific TCR was assigned to its reactive spike region and to a CD4 or CD8 class using the MIRA data. Log10-transformed breadth and depth values were compared by one-way ANOVA with Sidak's multiple comparisons tests. TCRdb mirrors the immuneACCESS table, restricted to in-frame sequences. Some clones are absent from its copies; in checked studies, under half trace to an unresolved V gene, and the reason for the others is unknown. The V and J calls and clone size come from that table; D and trimming were worked out from the DNA. Counted in this sample were around 100,000 clones; 89% of them appeared once. The ten largest account for roughly a sixth of the sample.

This specimen's time point label, interpreted: baseline before first vaccination. Vaccinee samples were obtained from the UK trials COV001 and COV002, which included a single-blind randomized controlled phase 2/3 trial of AZD1222 (ChAdOx1 nCoV-19) in healthy adults. For TCRbeta chain sequencing, PBMC samples were collected from trial participants at day 0 and at day 28 after the second dose. The junction shows trimming of 5 bases on V and 6 bases on J, plus 10 bases between the germline ends. The CDR3, cysteine through phenylalanine, is 13 amino acids long. The kept DNA is CDR3 alone, 39 bases in frame from the first base. The CDR1 and CDR2 encoded by the germline V gene are SGHTA and FQGNSA.

The clonotype was recovered from an adult in good health. This chain joins TRBV7-2 to TRBJ2-2; the D gene lacks a confident call. Sequencing was performed on peripheral blood, taken on day 0 of AZD1222 vaccination. The CDR3 here reads CASSPAFSGELFF. Read as DNA, the sequence is TGTGCCAGCAGCCCAGCCTTCTCCGGGGAGCTGTTTTTT.